This TCR beta chain was observed in a study of blood T cell repertoires in COVID-19. Study at large: Whether acute or convalescent, the COVID-19 samples came from the United States, Italy and Spain. In each case, the material was cDNA or gDNA derived from T cells, B-cell-depleted T cells, or PBMCs.

Original processing methods: It was from reference gene primer amplification that nucleated cell counts were estimated. TCRdb keeps only in-frame clones here, not all; method: immunoSEQ multiplex PCR. D and trimming were read from the DNA, whereas the V and J calls and clone size are those reported in that table. This table has roughly 70,000 clones, over 70% appearing once. Trimming took 4 bases from V and 2 from J; bases not matched to a gene: 13. The germline V gene has CDR1 ENHRY and CDR2 SYGVKD. The CDR3 totals 18 residues. In its sample, this clone was seen a few times. The chain links TRBV10-3 to TRBJ2-5; TRBD2 matches at 10 bases. Sequenced: peripheral blood. This clonotype originated in a man between 60 and 75 years old with acute or convalescent COVID-19. The DNA for the CDR3 is TGTGCCATCAGTGGGGGATCCGGGACTAGCGAAATACAAGAGACCCAGTACTTC. It yields the protein CAISGGSGTSEIQETQYF.